The 32 T cell receptor beta chains below all came from one sample that was sequenced in a study of human T cells and chemical hapten exposure. Time point given: pre-sensitization, week 0. This sample's treatment: therapeutic diphenylcyclopropenone sensitization with weekly scalp DPC. TCRdb reprocessed the RACE reads with MiXCR, giving one entry per CDR3 protein. The top ten clones hold just over 2.5% of a sample with 300,000 to 450,000 distinct CDR3 sequences, approximately 5% of them seen once. The sample was whole blood, taken in connection with sensitization to the hapten diphenylcyclopropenone (DPC). The origin of the receptors is a woman in her 50s with alopecia areata. Some clones in this sample may be carry-over from other donors' samples.

This clonotype was counted ten times or more. The chain uses TRBV7-2 and TRBJ2-3, with TRBD2 matching over 11 bases. Germline trimming cut 1 base from V and 1 base from J; bases unmatched to any gene: 7. CDR1 SGHTA and CDR2 FQGNSA come from the germline V gene. The CDR3 length is 18 residues. The CDR3 here is CASSLGLAGKKGTDTQYF. CDR3 sequence (DNA): TGTGCCAGCAGCTTAGGACTAGCGGGGAAAAAGGGCACAGATACGCAGTATTTT.

Regarding this clonotype: A single base separates this from a much larger clone, so it may be a read error. The V call is TRBV7-2, the J call TRBJ2-5; tentative D call: TRBD1 (6 bases). Trimming took off 5 bases at V and 8 bases at J, with 15 bases between the two ends. The germline V gene encodes CDR1 SGHTA and CDR2 FQGNSA. The CDR3 loop spans 13 amino acids. Here the CDR3 reads CASSPVQGHTQYF. The DNA for the CDR3 is TGTGCCAGCAGCCCCGTACAGGGACATACCCAGTACTTC.

This clonotype has a handful of counts. The chain has TRBV11-3 and TRBJ2-3, with D uncertain. Trimming left V 5 bases short and J 2 bases short, with 11 bases between. Per the germline V gene, CDR1 is SGHNT and CDR2 is YENEEA. The CDR3 has 14 residues. The DNA for the CDR3 is TGTGCCAGCAGCAGAGACTCGCCCACAGATACGCAGTATTTT. This codes for CASSRDSPTDTQYF.

This clonotype was recorded at least ten times. This chain joins TRBV5-1 and TRBJ1-6, with D possibly matching TRBD1 (5 bases). Per the germline V gene, CDR1 is SGHRS and CDR2 is YFSETQ. V lost 6 bases, J lost 8 bases, and 12 bases lay in between. The CDR3 consists of 13 residues. The CDR3 sequence: CASKSGGDSPLHF. The CDR3 DNA reads as TGCGCCAGCAAATCCGGGGGGGATTCACCCCTCCACTTT. Full variable domain (missing parts from reference TRBV5-1 and TRBJ1-6): KAGVTQTPRYLIKTRGQQVTLSCSPISGHRSVSWYQQTPGQGLQFLFEYFSETQRNKGNFPGRFSGRQFSNSRSEMNVSTLELGDSALYLCASKSGGDSPLHFGNGTRLTVT.

This clonotype occurred a few times. The V call is TRBV3-1, the J call TRBJ1-1; D unresolved. CDR1 and CDR2 (germline): LGHDT, YNNKEL (reference sequence). The V gene lost 2 bases and the J gene lost 0 bases, with 10 bases spanning the gap. This CDR3 region has 15 residues. The CDR3 DNA sequence: TGTGCCAGCAGCCAATGGCACACTTTGAACACTGAAGCTTTCTTT. Translation gives CASSQWHTLNTEAFF.

In its sample, this clonotype was seen a few times. The chain links TRBV12-3 or TRBV12-4 to TRBJ2-7; maybe TRBD2 (6 bases). The CDR3 is 14 residues long. V lost 3 bases and J lost 5, with 14 bases in between. In DNA form, the CDR3 reads TGTGCCAGCAGTTTTTTGGGGGGAGGCGACGAGCAGTACTTC. It yields the protein CASSFLGGGDEQYF.

The table lists this clonotype with many counts. CDR3 in amino acids: CASSFPGTMSEQYF. CDR3 sequence (DNA): TGTGCCAGCAGTTTCCCGGGGACAATGAGTGAGCAGTACTTC. The chain recombines TRBV27 with TRBJ2-7; D perhaps matches TRBD1 (6 bases). Germline V lookup: CDR1 MNHEY, CDR2 SMNVEV (reference sequence). CDR3 length equals 14 residues. Between the trimmed V and J ends, which lost 3 bases and 7 bases, there was a span of 16 bases.

This clonotype was recorded many times. The J gene is TRBJ1-2, the V gene TRBV7-2, with D possibly being TRBD1 (6 bases). The CDR3 is made up of 14 amino acids. Germline CDR1 is SGHTA and CDR2 is FQGNSA. With 2 bases removed from V and 10 bases from J, the gap between germline ends came to 17 bases. The DNA of the CDR3 is TGTGCCAGCAGCTTAAATAATCCCGGACAGATCTACACCTTC. This encodes CASSLNNPGQIYTF. The entire variable domain, with the rest obtained from reference TRBV7-2 and TRBJ1-2, is as follows: GAGVSQSPSNKVTEKGKDVELRCDPISGHTALYWYRQSLGQGLEFLIYFQGNSAPDKSGLPSDRFSAERTGGSVSTLTIQRTQQEDSAVYLCASSLNNPGQIYTFGSGTRLTVV.

The chain has TRBV6-6 and TRBJ2-1; D may match TRBD1 or TRBD2 (6 bases each). V lost 2 bases to trimming and J lost 5 bases, with 13 bases between them. Germline lookup yields CDR1 MNHNY and CDR2 SVGAGI (reference sequence). The CDR3 loop spans 15 amino acids. CDR3 sequence (DNA): TGTGCCAGCAGTTACATCCGGGGGCAGAACAATGAGCAGTTCTTC. Translated: CASSYIRGQNNEQFF.

This clonotype was seen more than once but under ten times. This chain connects TRBV28 to TRBJ2-7, with TRBD2 matching 7 bases. V lost 1 base and J lost 4; bases outside the gene matches: 4. Germline V gives CDR1 MDHEN, CDR2 SYDVKM. This CDR3 has 14 amino acids. The CDR3 coding sequence is TGTGCCAGCAGTTTATCCCTGGGAGGGTACGAGCAGTACTTC. Encoded protein: CASSLSLGGYEQYF. Complete variable domain (other parts from reference TRBV28 and TRBJ2-7): DVKVTQSSRYLVKRTGEKVFLECVQDMDHENMFWYRQDPGLGLRLIYFSYDVKMKEKGDIPEGYSVSREKKERFSLILESASTNQTSMYLCASSLSLGGYEQYFGPGTRLTVT.

A few counts support this clonotype. The V gene is TRBV3-1, the J gene TRBJ1-3; the D is unclear. This CDR3 has 16 amino acids. V was trimmed by 5 bases and J by 0 bases, leaving 14 bases between them. The germline V gene encodes CDR1 LGHDT and CDR2 YNNKEL (reference sequence). The CDR3 nucleotides read TGTGCCAGCAGCTCCTACGACTCTCTCTCTGGAAACACCATATATTTT. Its translation: CASSSYDSLSGNTIYF.

This clonotype has ten or more counts. V and J are TRBV10-3 and TRBJ2-1, with 9 nucleotides matching TRBD1. Germline values: CDR1 ENHRY, CDR2 SYGVKD. The CDR3 length is 14 residues. V dropped 8 bases and J dropped 4; count of bases not matched to a gene: 6. CDR3 DNA: TGTGCCATCTCTGGACAGGGGACTTACAATGAGCAGTTCTTC. Amino acids: CAISGQGTYNEQFF.

This clonotype was picked up many times. The chain uses TRBV20-1 and TRBJ2-7; D unclear. Trimming removed 2 bases at V and 5 bases at J, with 13 bases between. The CDR3 covers 13 residues. Germline lookup yields CDR1 DFQATT and CDR2 SNEGSKA (reference sequence). This CDR3 reads CSARTGFGDEQYF. In DNA form, the CDR3 reads TGCAGTGCTAGAACGGGTTTCGGAGACGAGCAGTACTTC.

This clonotype was detected only a few times. The chain employs TRBV19 and TRBJ2-5, with 8 nucleotides matching TRBD2. V shed 5 bases and J 3 bases; nucleotides not matched to a gene: 2. The CDR3 has 13 amino acids. Germline CDR1 and CDR2: LNHDA and SQIVND (reference sequence). The CDR3 DNA reads TGTGCCAGTAGTCCACTAGCGGAAGAGACCCAGTACTTC. It codes for CASSPLAEETQYF.

The table lists this clonotype with a few counts. The chain has TRBV6-5 and TRBJ1-2, with 7 nucleotides matching TRBD1. There are 15 residues in the CDR3. Germline assignment: CDR1 MNHEY and CDR2 SVGAGI. J lost 8 bases, V lost 8 bases, and 17 bases had no gene match. CDR3: CASVKGAGRLYGYTF. CDR3 sequence (DNA): TGTGCCAGCGTAAAGGGGGCAGGGAGGCTTTACGGCTACACCTTC.

This clonotype was seen a handful of times. V and J are TRBV4-1 and TRBJ2-5; 8 positions agree with TRBD1. The germline CDR1 and CDR2 sequences are MGHRA and YSYEKL. CDR3 size: 14 residues. The V and J ends lost 3 bases and 3 bases, in that order; junction bases with no gene match: 3. In DNA, the CDR3 is TGCGCCAGCAGCCACGCGACAGGGGAAGAGACCCAGTACTTC. This codes for CASSHATGEETQYF.

This clonotype was seen many times. The gene calls are TRBV29-1 and TRBJ1-4; 8 bases match TRBD1. This CDR3 has 12 amino acids. Germline lookup yields CDR1 SQVTM and CDR2 ANQGSEA. J gave up 10 bases and V 6 bases, and 7 bases lay outside the gene matches. CDR3 amino acids: CSVQGASGKLFF. The CDR3 DNA follows: TGCAGCGTCCAGGGGGCGTCCGGAAAACTGTTTTTT.

There are many counts of this clonotype. The chain recombines TRBV20-1 with TRBJ2-2, with 9 bases fitting TRBD1. Germline V gene lookup returns CDR1 DFQATT and CDR2 SNEGSKA (reference sequence). J gave up 2 bases and V 3 bases, and 4 bases lay outside the gene matches. This CDR3 has 15 residues. CDR3 in amino acids: CSASATGGNTGELFF. The CDR3 DNA is TGCAGTGCTAGCGCTACAGGGGGCAACACCGGGGAGCTGTTTTTT.

This clonotype was seen many times. V is TRBV25-1 and J is TRBJ2-7; D possibly matches TRBD1 or TRBD2 (5 bases each). Germline CDR1 reads MGHDK; CDR2 reads SYGVNS. V was shortened by 8 bases and J by 4 bases, with 9 bases between the two germline ends. The CDR3 sequence is 11 residues long. CDR3 in amino acids: CASGDGYEQYF. CDR3 nucleotides: TGTGCCAGCGGGGACGGGTACGAGCAGTACTTC.

The chain joins TRBV5-1 to TRBJ1-6; tentatively, D is TRBD1 (6 bases). The CDR3 has 15 amino acids. The V gene lost 4 bases and the J gene lost 10 bases, with 18 bases spanning the gap. The germline V gene encodes CDR1 SGHRS and CDR2 YFSETQ. CDR3 protein: CASSPLAGVESPLHF. CDR3 sequence (DNA): TGCGCCAGCAGCCCCCTCGCAGGGGTGGAATCACCCCTCCACTTT.

The chain has TRBV7-9 and TRBJ1-1; possible D gene TRBD1, 5 bases. The V gene's germline CDR1 is SEHNR and CDR2 FQNEAQ (reference sequence). The CDR3 is made up of 12 amino acids. V was trimmed by 4 bases and J by 7 bases, leaving 10 bases between them. CDR3 DNA sequence: TGTGCCAGCAGCTCGGGACTGGTTGAAGCTTTCTTT. Translating gives CASSSGLVEAFF.

Only a few counts were recorded for this clonotype. J is TRBJ2-3 and V is TRBV28; D possibly corresponds to TRBD2 (5 bases). Germline lookup yields CDR1 MDHEN and CDR2 SYDVKM. This CDR3 spans 15 amino acids. The V end lost 10 bases, the J end lost 0 bases, and 17 bases lay between the germline ends. The CDR3 spells CATTTRWTSTDTQYF. Written as DNA, the CDR3 is TGTGCCACCACGACGAGATGGACTAGCACAGATACGCAGTATTTT. Together with reference TRBV28 and TRBJ2-3, the CDR3 gives the full variable domain: DVKVTQSSRYLVKRTGEKVFLECVQDMDHENMFWYRQDPGLGLRLIYFSYDVKMKEKGDIPEGYSVSREKKERFSLILESASTNQTSMYLCATTTRWTSTDTQYFGPGTRLTVL.

For this clonotype: A read error may be the cause here, since a much bigger clone is one base away. V gene TRBV7-2 combines with J gene TRBJ2-3, with 15 bases matching TRBD2. V gave up 5 bases and J gave up 4 bases; unmatched junction bases: 13. Germline CDR1 reads SGHTA; CDR2 reads FQGNSA. This CDR3 has 19 residues. CDR3 nucleotides: TGTGCCAGCAGCCGACTTCCGGGACTAGCGGGAGGCGGCCCAGATACGCAGTATTTT. Translating it yields CASSRLPGLAGGGPDTQYF.

This clonotype was detected ten times or more. DNA of the CDR3: TGTGCCAGCAGGGAGGGGGGCGCTACGGCTTTCTTT. It specifies CASREGGATAFF. V is TRBV28 and J is TRBJ1-1; a possible D gene is TRBD1 (6 bases). Trimming pared 6 bases from V and 11 bases from J, leaving 16 bases between. The germline V gene encodes CDR1 MDHEN and CDR2 SYDVKM. The CDR3 contains 12 residues.

Many counts were recorded for this clonotype. The rearrangement joins TRBV4-1 to TRBJ2-1; TRBD1 is a possible D gene (6 bases). Germline loops: CDR1 MGHRA, CDR2 YSYEKL. V was cut by 5 bases and J by 10 bases, with 18 bases left in between. The length of the CDR3 is 14 residues. The CDR3, as DNA: TGCGCCAGCAGCTCCCAAACAGGGATTGGGGAGCAGTTCTTC. It codes for CASSSQTGIGEQFF.

The sample holds a few counts of this clonotype. J is TRBJ2-3 and V is TRBV15; TRBD1 agrees at 7 bases. The J segment lost 4 bases and the V segment lost 6 bases, leaving 10 bases of the junction unmatched. This CDR3 has 15 residues. From germline, CDR1 is LNHNV and CDR2 YYDKDF (reference sequence). CDR3 residues: CATSPATGNSDTQYF. DNA of the CDR3: TGTGCCACCAGTCCAGCGACAGGGAATTCAGATACGCAGTATTTT.

The chain combines TRBV2 with TRBJ1-5; D is unresolved. CDR1 and CDR2 (germline): SNHLY, FYNNEI. CDR3 length: 15 amino acids. V was trimmed by 5 bases and J by 0 bases, leaving 11 bases between them. CDR3 DNA: TGTGCCAGCAGTATCCCTGGGAATAGCAATCAGCCCCAGCATTTT. This encodes CASSIPGNSNQPQHF.

This clonotype showed up just a few times. The chain employs TRBV6-1 and TRBJ2-2, with a possible D match to TRBD2 (6 bases). This CDR3 is 14 amino acids long. Germline CDR1 and CDR2: MNHNS and SASEGT. V lost 9 bases, J lost 0 bases, and 11 bases lay in between. The CDR3 here is CARAGGSNTGELFF. In nucleotides, the CDR3 is TGTGCCAGGGCAGGAGGGTCGAACACCGGGGAGCTGTTTTTT.

The sample holds many counts of this clonotype. V usage is TRBV6-1 and J usage is TRBJ1-6; 8 bases fit TRBD1. Trimming removed 4 bases from V and 16 bases from J; junction bases left unmatched: 9. This CDR3 is built from 13 residues. CDR1 is MNHNS and CDR2 is SASEGT in the germline V gene. This CDR3 is CASSAGQAWGLHF. The CDR3 nucleotides are TGTGCCAGCAGTGCGGGACAGGCCTGGGGGCTCCACTTT.

The rearrangement uses TRBV25-1 and TRBJ1-6, with 7 bases fitting TRBD1. In germline, CDR1 is MGHDK, CDR2 SYGVNS. The V gene end was trimmed by 9 bases and the J gene end by 4 bases; junction bases not matched to a gene: 6. The CDR3 has 14 residues. CDR3 DNA: TGTGCCAGTCTTGGACAGGCGTATAATTCACCCCTCCACTTT. This translates into CASLGQAYNSPLHF. The whole variable domain, filled in from reference TRBV25-1 and TRBJ1-6, reads EADIYQTPRYLVIGTGKKITLECSQTMGHDKMYWYQQDPGMELHLIHYSYGVNSTEKGDLSSESTVSRIRTEHFPLTLESARPSHTSQYLCASLGQAYNSPLHFGNGTRLTVT.

This clonotype was counted many times. This chain uses TRBV20-1 with TRBJ2-3; 12 nucleotides agree with TRBD2. With 2 bases clipped from V and 6 bases from J, the junction kept 18 bases outside the gene matches. Germline CDR1 and CDR2: DFQATT and SNEGSKA (reference sequence). This CDR3 is built from 19 residues. CDR3 region: CSARPSSGGAPIQYDTQYF. The CDR3 DNA is TGCAGTGCTAGACCCTCTAGCGGGGGGGCCCCAATCCAATATGATACGCAGTATTTT.

The rearrangement links TRBV4-2 to TRBJ1-2; no reliable D call. Germline V gene data show CDR1 as LGHNA and CDR2 as YNFKEQ. The ends were cut back, 0 bases at V and 0 bases at J, with 5 bases in the middle. The CDR3 length is 14 residues. The CDR3, as DNA: TGTGCCAGCAGCCAAGAGGCGACTAACTATGGCTACACCTTC. This codes for CASSQEATNYGYTF.